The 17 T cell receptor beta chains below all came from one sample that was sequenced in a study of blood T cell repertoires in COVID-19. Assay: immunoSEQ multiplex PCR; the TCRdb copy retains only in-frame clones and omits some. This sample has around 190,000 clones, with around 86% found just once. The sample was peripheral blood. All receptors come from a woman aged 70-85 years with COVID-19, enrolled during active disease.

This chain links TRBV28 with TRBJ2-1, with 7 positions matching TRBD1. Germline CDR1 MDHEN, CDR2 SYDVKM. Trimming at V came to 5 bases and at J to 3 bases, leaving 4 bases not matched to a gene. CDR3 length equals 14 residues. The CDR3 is CASSRGQIYNEQFF. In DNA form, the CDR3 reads TGTGCCAGCAGTCGGGGACAGATCTACAATGAGCAGTTCTTC.

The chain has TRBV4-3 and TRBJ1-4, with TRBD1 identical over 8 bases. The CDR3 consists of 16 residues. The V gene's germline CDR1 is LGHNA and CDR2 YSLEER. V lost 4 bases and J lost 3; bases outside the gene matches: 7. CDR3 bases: TGCGCCAGCAGCCTCCAGGGGGCAGGGGCTAATGAAAAACTGTTTTTT. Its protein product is CASSLQGAGANEKLFF.

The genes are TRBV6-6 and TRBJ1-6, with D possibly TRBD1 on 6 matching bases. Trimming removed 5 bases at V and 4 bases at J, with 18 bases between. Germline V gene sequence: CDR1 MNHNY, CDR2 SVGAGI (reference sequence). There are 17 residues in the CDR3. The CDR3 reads CASSRTLSGAYNSPLHF. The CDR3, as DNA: TGTGCCAGCAGTCGGACCCTCTCAGGGGCGTATAATTCACCCCTCCACTTT.

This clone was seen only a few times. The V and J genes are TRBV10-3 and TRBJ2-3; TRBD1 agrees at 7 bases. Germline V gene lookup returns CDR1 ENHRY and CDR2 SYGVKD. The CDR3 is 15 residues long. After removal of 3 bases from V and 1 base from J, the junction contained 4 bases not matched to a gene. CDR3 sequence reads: CAISEGDSRTDTQYF. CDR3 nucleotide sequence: TGTGCCATCAGTGAAGGGGACAGCCGCACAGATACGCAGTATTTT.

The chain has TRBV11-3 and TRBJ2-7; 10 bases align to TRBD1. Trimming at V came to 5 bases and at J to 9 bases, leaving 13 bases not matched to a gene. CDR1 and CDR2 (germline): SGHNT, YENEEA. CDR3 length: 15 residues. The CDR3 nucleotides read TGTGCCAGCAGCGCTTCCTCCGGGACAGGGGCGGCGCAGTACTTC. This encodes CASSASSGTGAAQYF.

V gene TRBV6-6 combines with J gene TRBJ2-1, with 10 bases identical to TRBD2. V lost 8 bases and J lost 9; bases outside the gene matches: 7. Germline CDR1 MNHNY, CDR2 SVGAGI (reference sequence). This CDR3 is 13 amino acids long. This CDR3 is CASHLAGEGEQFF. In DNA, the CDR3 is TGTGCCAGCCACCTAGCGGGAGAGGGTGAGCAGTTCTTC.

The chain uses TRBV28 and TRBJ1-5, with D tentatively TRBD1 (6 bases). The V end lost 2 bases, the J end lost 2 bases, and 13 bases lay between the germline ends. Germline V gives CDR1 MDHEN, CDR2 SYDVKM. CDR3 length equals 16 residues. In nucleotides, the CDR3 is TGTGCCAGCAGTTTAGGGGGAGGGGGGGGCAATCAGCCCCAGCATTTT. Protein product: CASSLGGGGGNQPQHF.

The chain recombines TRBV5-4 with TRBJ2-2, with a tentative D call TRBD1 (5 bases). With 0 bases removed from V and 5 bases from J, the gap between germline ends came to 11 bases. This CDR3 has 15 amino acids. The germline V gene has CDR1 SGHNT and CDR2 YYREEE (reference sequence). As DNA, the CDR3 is TGTGCCAGCAGCTTGGAGAGACAGTTAACCGGGGAGCTGTTTTTT. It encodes CASSLERQLTGELFF.

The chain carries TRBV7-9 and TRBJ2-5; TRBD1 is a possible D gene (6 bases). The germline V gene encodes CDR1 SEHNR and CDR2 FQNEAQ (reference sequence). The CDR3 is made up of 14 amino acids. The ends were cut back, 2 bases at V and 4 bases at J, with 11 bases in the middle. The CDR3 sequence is CASSLPQGRETQYF. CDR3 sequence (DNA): TGTGCCAGCAGCTTACCACAGGGCCGAGAGACCCAGTACTTC.

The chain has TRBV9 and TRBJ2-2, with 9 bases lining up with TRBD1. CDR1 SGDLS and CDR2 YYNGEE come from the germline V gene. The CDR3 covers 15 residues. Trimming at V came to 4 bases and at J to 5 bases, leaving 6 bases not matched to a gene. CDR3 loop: CASSSQGARTGELFF. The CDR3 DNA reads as TGTGCCAGCAGCTCACAGGGGGCTCGAACCGGGGAGCTGTTTTTT.

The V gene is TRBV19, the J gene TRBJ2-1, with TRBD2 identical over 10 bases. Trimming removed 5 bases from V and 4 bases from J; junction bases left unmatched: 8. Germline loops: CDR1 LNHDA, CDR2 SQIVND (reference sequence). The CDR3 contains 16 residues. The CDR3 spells CASSSSAGGVYNEQFF. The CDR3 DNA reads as TGTGCCAGTAGTTCGTCAGCGGGAGGGGTTTACAATGAGCAGTTCTTC.

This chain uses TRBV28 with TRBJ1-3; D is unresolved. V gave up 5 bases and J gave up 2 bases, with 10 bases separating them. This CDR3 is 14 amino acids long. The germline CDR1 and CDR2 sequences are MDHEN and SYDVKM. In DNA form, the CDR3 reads TGTGCCAGCAGTACAGATTCCCCTGGAAACACCATATATTTT. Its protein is CASSTDSPGNTIYF.

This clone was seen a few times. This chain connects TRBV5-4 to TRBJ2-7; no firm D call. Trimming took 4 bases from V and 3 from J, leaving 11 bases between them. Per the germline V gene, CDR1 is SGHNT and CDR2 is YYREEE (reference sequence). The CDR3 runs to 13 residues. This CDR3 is CASSRGSDYEQYF. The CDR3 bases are TGTGCCAGCAGCCGCGGAAGCGACTACGAGCAGTACTTC.

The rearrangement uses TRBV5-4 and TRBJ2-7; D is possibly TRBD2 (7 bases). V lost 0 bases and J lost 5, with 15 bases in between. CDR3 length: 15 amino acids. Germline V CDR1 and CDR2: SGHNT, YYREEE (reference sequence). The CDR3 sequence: CASSLVRGGTNEQYF. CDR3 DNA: TGTGCCAGCAGCTTGGTCAGGGGAGGGACAAACGAGCAGTACTTC.

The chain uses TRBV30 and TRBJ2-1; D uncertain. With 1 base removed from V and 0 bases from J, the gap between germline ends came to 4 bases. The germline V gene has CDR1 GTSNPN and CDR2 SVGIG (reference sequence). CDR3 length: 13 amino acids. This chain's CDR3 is CAWSASSYNEQFF. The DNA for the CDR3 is TGTGCCTGGAGTGCCAGCTCCTACAATGAGCAGTTCTTC.

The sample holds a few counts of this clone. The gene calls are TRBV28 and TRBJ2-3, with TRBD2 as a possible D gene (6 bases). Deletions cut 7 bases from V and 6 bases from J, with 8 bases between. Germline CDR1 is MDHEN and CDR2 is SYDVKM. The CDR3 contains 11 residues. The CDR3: CASTGRDTQYF. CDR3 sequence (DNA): TGTGCCAGCACGGGGAGGGATACGCAGTATTTT. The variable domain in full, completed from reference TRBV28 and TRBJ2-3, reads DVKVTQSSRYLVKRTGEKVFLECVQDMDHENMFWYRQDPGLGLRLIYFSYDVKMKEKGDIPEGYSVSREKKERFSLILESASTNQTSMYLCASTGRDTQYFGPGTRLTVL.

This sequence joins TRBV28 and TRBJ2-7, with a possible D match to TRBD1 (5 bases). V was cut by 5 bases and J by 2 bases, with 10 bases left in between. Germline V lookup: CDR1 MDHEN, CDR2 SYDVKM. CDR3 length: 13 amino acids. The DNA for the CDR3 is TGTGCCAGCAGTCCCAGGGTTCCCTACGAGCAGTACTTC. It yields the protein CASSPRVPYEQYF. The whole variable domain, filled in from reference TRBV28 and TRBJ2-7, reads DVKVTQSSRYLVKRTGEKVFLECVQDMDHENMFWYRQDPGLGLRLIYFSYDVKMKEKGDIPEGYSVSREKKERFSLILESASTNQTSMYLCASSPRVPYEQYFGPGTRLTVT.